The 26 T cell receptor beta chains below were found in one sample sequenced in a study of blood T cell repertoires in COVID-19. Here immunoSEQ multiplex PCR was the method, and the copy in TCRdb shows in-frame clones only, minus some. The repertoire holds approximately 270,000 clones, 80% to 90% seen once, with roughly 4% in the top ten. The sequencing sample was made of PBMCs or T cells enriched from blood (not recorded which). The receptors stem from a woman aged 25 to 39 who had recovered from COVID-19.

The J gene is TRBJ2-1, the V gene TRBV4-2; D might be TRBD2 (6 bases). The CDR3 totals 16 residues. The V gene lost 0 bases and the J gene lost 9 bases, with 18 bases spanning the gap. Germline CDR1 reads LGHNA; CDR2 reads YNFKEQ. The chain's CDR3 is CASSQDLRREVGEQFF. DNA for the CDR3: TGTGCCAGCAGCCAAGATCTGCGTAGGGAGGTCGGTGAGCAGTTCTTC.

This chain joins TRBV5-4 and TRBJ1-3; the match to TRBD1 covers 7 bases. Germline V CDR1 and CDR2: SGHNT, YYREEE (reference sequence). J was trimmed by 3 bases and V by 7 bases; bases with no gene match: 7. CDR3 size: 14 residues. CDR3 DNA: TGTGCCAGCCGAGGGGGCGCAGATGGAAACACCATATATTTT. Translating it yields CASRGGADGNTIYF.

The chain recombines TRBV30 with TRBJ2-2; 10 positions agree with TRBD1. Germline values: CDR1 GTSNPN, CDR2 SVGIG (reference sequence). The CDR3 runs 18 residues. The V and J ends lost 3 bases and 0 bases, in that order; junction bases with no gene match: 10. CDR3 sequence: CAWRAEGQGRSNTGELFF. Written as DNA, the CDR3 is TGTGCCTGGAGGGCCGAGGGACAGGGGAGATCGAACACCGGGGAGCTGTTTTTT. Combining the CDR3 with reference TRBV30 and TRBJ2-2 gives the whole variable domain SQTIHQWPATLVQPVGSPLSLECTVEGTSNPNLYWYRQAAGRGLQLLFYSVGIGQISSEVPQNLSASRPQDRQFILSSKKLLLSDSGFYLCAWRAEGQGRSNTGELFFGEGSRLTVL.

This sequence joins TRBV24-1 and TRBJ2-1; D is perhaps TRBD2 (5 bases). The ends were cut back, 3 bases at V and 15 bases at J, with 14 bases in the middle. Germline V gene sequence: CDR1 KGHDR, CDR2 SFDVKD. There are 12 residues in the CDR3. CDR3 nucleotides: TGTGCCACCAGTGATCCGATAGAGGGTCGGTTCTTC. Translated: CATSDPIEGRFF.

In this sample, this clone turned up once. The sample contains more than one DNA sequence encoding this CDR3. The chain uses TRBV12-3 or TRBV12-4 and TRBJ1-2, with 10 nucleotides matching TRBD1. The CDR3 totals 12 residues. Trimming took 6 bases from V and 7 from J; bases not matched to a gene: 2. The CDR3 here is CASSRTGGGYTF. CDR3 bases: TGTGCCAGCAGCAGGACAGGGGGTGGCTACACCTTC.

The chain links TRBV19 to TRBJ1-5, with D unresolved. The CDR3 consists of 14 residues. Germline CDR1 reads LNHDA; CDR2 reads SQIVND (reference sequence). Trimming left V 3 bases short and J 4 bases short, with 10 bases between. CDR3 in amino acids: CASSIMGLNQPQHF. The CDR3 nucleotides read TGTGCCAGTAGTATCATGGGCCTTAATCAGCCCCAGCATTTT.

This CDR3 reads CAASRAGETTDTQYF. CDR3 nucleotides: TGCGCCGCGTCGAGGGCGGGGGAGACCACAGATACGCAGTATTTT. The genes are TRBV5-1 and TRBJ2-3; 7 nucleotides align to TRBD2. This CDR3 spans 15 amino acids. With V trimmed by 10 bases and J by 2 bases, 13 bases remained unmatched. Germline V lookup: CDR1 SGHRS, CDR2 YFSETQ.

The chain couples TRBV5-6 to TRBJ2-7; 7 bases fit TRBD1. Germline V gene data show CDR1 as SGHDT and CDR2 as YYEEEE. This CDR3 is built from 13 residues. V shed 2 bases, J shed 5 bases, and the junction held 4 bases outside the gene matches. CDR3 nucleotides: TGTGCCAGCAGCTTTCACAGGGGTAACGAGCAGTACTTC. It codes for CASSFHRGNEQYF.

V usage is TRBV24-1 and J usage is TRBJ1-4; D unclear. Trimming took off 3 bases at V and 8 bases at J, with 15 bases between the two ends. The CDR3 totals 15 residues. Germline V gene lookup returns CDR1 KGHDR and CDR2 SFDVKD. CDR3 nucleotides: TGTGCCACCAGTGATCCCCGGGATTCGGGGGAAAAACTGTTTTTT. It yields the protein CATSDPRDSGEKLFF.

The chain combines TRBV19 with TRBJ1-1, with a weak D call TRBD1 (5 bases). Germline V lookup: CDR1 LNHDA, CDR2 SQIVND (reference sequence). This CDR3 has 17 amino acids. V was shortened by 3 bases and J by 0 bases, with 17 bases between the two germline ends. In DNA form, the CDR3 reads TGTGCCAGTAGTATTCAGGCAGGGTATTCGGTGAACACTGAAGCTTTCTTT. Translated, it gives CASSIQAGYSVNTEAFF.

This clone came up a few times. The CDR3 nucleotides are TGTGCCAGCAGTTTCGACAGTGCCACTGAAGCTTTCTTT. Its translation is CASSFDSATEAFF. The chain links TRBV12-3 or TRBV12-4 to TRBJ1-1, with a tentative D call TRBD1 (5 bases). V was shortened by 3 bases and J by 4 bases, with 9 bases between the two germline ends. The CDR3 sequence is 13 residues long.

The rearrangement uses TRBV3-1 (or the pseudogene TRBV3-2) and TRBJ2-2; 9 bases match TRBD1. Germline-derived CDR1 and CDR2 are LGHDT and YNNKEL (reference sequence). The V segment lost 4 bases and the J segment 4 bases; nucleotides outside the gene matches: 1. The CDR3 consists of 14 residues. Here the CDR3 DNA reads TGTGCCAGCAGCCGACAGGGGGGCACCGGGGAGCTGTTTTTT. Residues: CASSRQGGTGELFF.

The gene calls are TRBV24-1 and TRBJ1-2; 11 bases are shared with TRBD1. The germline V gene encodes CDR1 KGHDR and CDR2 SFDVKD. V lost 5 bases to trimming and J lost 8 bases; unmatched junction nucleotides: 12. The CDR3 has 16 residues. The CDR3 DNA reads TGTGCCACCAGTGGGACAGGGGGCCCCTCTCCGGGAGGCTACACCTTC. This encodes CATSGTGGPSPGGYTF.

The rearrangement uses TRBV27 and TRBJ2-7, with TRBD2 identical over 16 bases. The germline V gene encodes CDR1 MNHEY and CDR2 SMNVEV (reference sequence). The junction had 4 bases not matched to a gene; V was cut back by 4 bases and J by 4 bases. This CDR3 has 16 amino acids. The DNA for the CDR3 is TGTGCCAGCAGTTCCACGGGACTAGCGGGAGGGTACGAGCAGTACTTC. The encoded protein is CASSSTGLAGGYEQYF.

This clone came up once. The chain combines TRBV6-1 with TRBJ2-2; no reliable D call. With 2 bases removed from V and 6 bases from J, the gap between germline ends came to 7 bases. Germline CDR1 and CDR2: MNHNS and SASEGT. The CDR3 runs 13 residues. Here the CDR3 reads CASSEQVPGELFF. The CDR3 DNA reads TGTGCCAGCAGTGAACAGGTGCCCGGGGAGCTGTTTTTT.

As DNA, the CDR3 is TGTGCCAGCAATAGAGGGACAGGCGACCTCTACGAGCAGTACTTC. As protein: CASNRGTGDLYEQYF. The chain combines TRBV6-5 with TRBJ2-7, with 8 bases matching TRBD1. The CDR3 is 15 amino acids. Germline trimming cut 7 bases from V and 3 bases from J; bases unmatched to any gene: 11. CDR1 and CDR2 (germline): MNHEY, SVGAGI.

The chain combines TRBV7-6 with TRBJ2-1, with 12 bases matching TRBD2. CDR3 length: 16 residues. Germline CDR1 and CDR2: SGHVS and FNYEAQ. V lost 2 bases, J lost 4 bases, and 3 bases stayed unmatched. CDR3 region: CASSLLAGGRYNEQFF. CDR3 sequence (DNA): TGTGCCAGCAGCTTACTAGCGGGGGGGCGTTACAATGAGCAGTTCTTC. The whole variable domain, remainder taken from reference TRBV7-6 and TRBJ2-1, is GAGVSQSPRYKVTKRGQDVALRCDPISGHVSLYWYRQALGQGPEFLTYFNYEAQQDKSGLPNDRFSAERPEGSISTLTIQRTEQRDSAMYRCASSLLAGGRYNEQFFGPGTRLTVL.

This clone was observed a handful of times. This chain uses TRBV15 with TRBJ2-7, with TRBD1 identical over 11 bases. V trimming: 0 bases; J trimming: 3 bases; junction bases outside the gene matches: 1. This CDR3 has 15 residues. Germline V gene lookup returns CDR1 LNHNV and CDR2 YYDKDF (reference sequence). The CDR3 sequence is CATSRDGTGGYEQYF. CDR3 sequence (DNA): TGTGCCACCAGCAGAGATGGGACAGGGGGCTACGAGCAGTACTTC.

Of note for this clone: Its ends do not fully match the called genes, so a read error is possible. J is TRBJ1-2 and V is TRBV2; 7 bases match TRBD1. Germline V gives CDR1 SNHLY, CDR2 FYNNEI. This CDR3 region has 14 residues. CDR3 amino acids: CASSEDRAGYGYTF. The CDR3 coding sequence is TGTGCCAGCAGCGAAGACAGGGCGGGTTATGGCTACACCTTC.

CDR3 bases: TGTGCCAGTAGTAACCCAGGACTAGCGGGAGTTTCTAGCACAGATACGCAGTATTTT. Translated: CASSNPGLAGVSSTDTQYF. This chain uses TRBV19 with TRBJ2-3; TRBD2 aligns across 13 bases. The J segment lost 0 bases and the V segment lost 4 bases, leaving 10 bases of the junction unmatched. Per the germline V gene, CDR1 is LNHDA and CDR2 is SQIVND (reference sequence). There are 19 residues in the CDR3.

The gene calls are TRBV5-1 and TRBJ2-1; 13 nucleotides agree with TRBD2. The germline V gene encodes CDR1 SGHRS and CDR2 YFSETQ. CDR3 length equals 18 residues. Trimming cost V 2 bases and J 2 bases; bases outside gene matches: 7. The CDR3 loop reads CASSFTSGGAKTYNEQFF. The CDR3 bases are TGCGCCAGCAGCTTTACTAGCGGGGGGGCCAAAACCTACAATGAGCAGTTCTTC.

The rearrangement uses TRBV10-3 and TRBJ1-2; TRBD1 aligns across 10 bases. In germline, CDR1 is ENHRY, CDR2 SYGVKD. V lost 0 bases to trimming and J lost 8 bases; unmatched junction nucleotides: 3. The CDR3 has 14 residues. The CDR3 DNA reads TGTGCCATCAGTGAGTCGACAGGGGGCCGAGGCTACACCTTC. Protein: CAISESTGGRGYTF.

This chain links TRBV28 with TRBJ1-1; a weak D match, TRBD1 (6 bases). Trimming took off 3 bases at V and 9 bases at J, with 17 bases between the two ends. The CDR3 has 14 residues. Germline lookup yields CDR1 MDHEN and CDR2 SYDVKM. The CDR3 nucleotides read TGTGCCAGCAGTTTCAGGGGATGGGAGAGGAAAGCTTTCTTT. Translated, it gives CASSFRGWERKAFF.

This chain uses TRBV10-3 with TRBJ2-5, with D unclear. CDR1 and CDR2 from the germline V gene are ENHRY and SYGVKD. Trimming left V 4 bases short and J 5 bases short, with 11 bases between. This CDR3 is 13 amino acids long. CDR3 DNA sequence: TGTGCCATCAGTGGTGGGCCTTTGGAGACCCAGTACTTC. Protein: CAISGGPLETQYF.

This clone was observed a handful of times. The chain has TRBV5-4 and TRBJ2-7; TRBD1 agrees at 10 bases. Germline loops: CDR1 SGHNT, CDR2 YYREEE (reference sequence). The CDR3 sequence is 15 residues long. The V segment lost 4 bases and the J segment 2 bases; nucleotides outside the gene matches: 6. DNA for the CDR3: TGTGCCAGCAGCCCTGGGACAGGGGACACCTACGAGCAGTACTTC. Amino acids: CASSPGTGDTYEQYF.

The V gene is TRBV28, the J gene TRBJ2-3, with D tentatively TRBD2 (6 bases). The germline gives CDR1 MDHEN, CDR2 SYDVKM. This CDR3 is 15 amino acids long. Trimming took off 3 bases at V and 5 bases at J, with 15 bases between the two ends. The CDR3 here is CASSFSGGTGDTQYF. CDR3 sequence (DNA): TGTGCCAGCAGTTTTTCTGGGGGGACCGGAGATACGCAGTATTTT.